The T cell receptor beta chain under discussion was sequenced for a study of cytomegalovirus exposure and HLA in healthy donors. Trimming removed 5 bases from V and 10 bases from J, with 18 bases in between. Germline V lookup: CDR1 SGHAT, CDR2 FQNNGV. This CDR3 region has 14 residues. Overall study findings and caveats: An analysis that came later showed most CMV-associated TCR beta chains appearing HLA-restricted. The study carried out a later analysis of TCR beta sequences. It associated around 17,000 of them with specific HLA alleles at a false discovery rate of 0.05. Later, an analysis found that common viral pathogens appeared to be linked with several of the most significant clusters.

A multiplex PCR was run with 60 Vbeta primers and 13 Jbeta primers. The repertoire was sequenced with immunoSEQ multiplex PCR; TCRdb's copy has only in-frame clones and lacks some. Among 150,000 to 200,000 clones, just under 80% were seen once, and the ten largest hold less than 6%. A remark on this clone: Its antigen is unknown.

The sequence came from a young woman in good health and CMV-seropositive. The chain links TRBV11-2 to TRBJ2-1; possibly TRBD1 for D (6 bases). The source material was PBMCs. The CDR3 nucleotides read TGTGCCAGCAGCCGGTTAGTCCCCGGGACAGAGCAGTTCTTC. It codes for CASSRLVPGTEQFF.